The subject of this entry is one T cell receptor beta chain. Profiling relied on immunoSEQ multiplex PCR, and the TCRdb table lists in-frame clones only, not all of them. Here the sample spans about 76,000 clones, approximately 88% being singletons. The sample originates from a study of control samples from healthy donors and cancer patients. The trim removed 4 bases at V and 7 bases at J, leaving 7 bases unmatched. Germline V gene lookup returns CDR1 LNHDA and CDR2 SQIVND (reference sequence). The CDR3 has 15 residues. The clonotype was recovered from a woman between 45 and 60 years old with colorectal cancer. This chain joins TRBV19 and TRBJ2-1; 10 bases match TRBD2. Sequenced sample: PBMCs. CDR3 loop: CASSRGLAAGNEQFF. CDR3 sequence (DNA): TGTGCCAGTAGTAGAGGACTAGCGGCGGGAAATGAGCAGTTCTTC.